This T cell receptor (beta chain) was captured in a study of cytomegalovirus exposure and HLA in healthy donors. Study in general: A previous analysis identified approximately 110 million unique TCR beta sequences derived from 180 million or so T cells.

Overall study results and limits: The authors later linked a missense DCLRE1C variant to TCR beta V- and J-gene trimming.

Researchers ran the PCR with 60 Vbeta and 13 Jbeta primers. TCRdb's table, derived via immunoSEQ multiplex PCR, lists solely in-frame clones and lacks some. This sample has 200,000 to 250,000 clones, with just under 70% found just once. The germline V and J ends were trimmed by 4 bases and 6 bases, with 15 bases remaining between them. Germline values: CDR1 LGHNA, CDR2 YSLEER. The CDR3 has 14 residues. Notes on this clone: The antigen is unknown.

The sequencing input was PBMCs. The source is a middle-aged man in good health and CMV-seropositive. The V and J genes are TRBV4-3 and TRBJ1-1; no clear D gene. CDR3 protein: CASSLSVGGPEAFF. CDR3 nucleotides: TGCGCCAGCAGCCTATCGGTTGGAGGTCCTGAAGCTTTCTTT.